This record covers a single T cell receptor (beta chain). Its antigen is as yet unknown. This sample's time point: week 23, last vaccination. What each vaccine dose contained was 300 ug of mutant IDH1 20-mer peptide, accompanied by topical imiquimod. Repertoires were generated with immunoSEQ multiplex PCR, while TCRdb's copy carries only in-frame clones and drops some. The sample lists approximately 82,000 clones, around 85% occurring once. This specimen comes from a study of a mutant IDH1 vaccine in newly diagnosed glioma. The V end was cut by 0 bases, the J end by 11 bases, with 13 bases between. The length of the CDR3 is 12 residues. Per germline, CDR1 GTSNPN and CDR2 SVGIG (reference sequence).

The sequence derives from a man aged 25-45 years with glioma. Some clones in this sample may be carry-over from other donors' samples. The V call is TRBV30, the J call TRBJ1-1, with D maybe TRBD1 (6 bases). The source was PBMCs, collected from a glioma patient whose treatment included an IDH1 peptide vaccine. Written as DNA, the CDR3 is TGTGCCTGGAGTGTACTGGGGGGCCTGGCTTTCTTT. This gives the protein CAWSVLGGLAFF. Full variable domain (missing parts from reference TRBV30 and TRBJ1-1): SQTIHQWPATLVQPVGSPLSLECTVEGTSNPNLYWYRQAAGRGLQLLFYSVGIGQISSEVPQNLSASRPQDRQFILSSKKLLLSDSGFYLCAWSVLGGLAFFGQGTRLTVV.